The 19 T cell receptor beta chains presented below share a single source sample, sequenced in a study of T-cell reconstitution after alpha-beta-depleted transplantation in children. Researchers prepared the TCRbeta library using unique molecular identifiers, the study reports. One entry per CDR3 protein results from TCRdb running MiXCR on the PCR reads. The profile covers around 600,000 distinct CDR3 sequences, with 16% appearing a single time and approximately 1.1% taken by the ten largest. This specimen consisted of PBMCs from the stem cell graft donor, obtained from the stem cell graft. The receptors here all came from a human donor who donated a stem cell graft to a child with acute myeloid leukemia.

This clonotype was found many times. This rearrangement joins TRBV6-1 to TRBJ1-1; D not certain. Germline CDR1 reads MNHNS; CDR2 reads SASEGT. This CDR3 has 14 amino acids. V lost 6 bases, J lost 1 base, and 12 bases lay in between. The CDR3: CASSRDPQNTEAFF. As DNA, the CDR3 is TGTGCCAGCAGCCGCGACCCACAGAACACTGAAGCTTTCTTT.

This rearrangement joins TRBV15 to TRBJ1-5; perhaps TRBD1 as D (6 bases). Germline lookup yields CDR1 LNHNV and CDR2 YYDKDF (reference sequence). CDR3 size: 14 residues. The V gene lost 1 base and the J gene lost 2 bases, with 6 bases spanning the gap. The DNA for the CDR3 is TGTGCCACCAGCAGAGCAGGGGGCAATCAGCCCCAGCATTTT. Translation gives CATSRAGGNQPQHF.

The rearrangement uses TRBV5-1 and TRBJ2-7, with 9 bases that match TRBD1. CDR3 length equals 14 residues. The germline gives CDR1 SGHRS, CDR2 YFSETQ. The CDR3: CASSLGQGAYELYV. CDR3 coding DNA: TGCGCCAGCAGCCTGGGACAGGGCGCCTACGAGCTGTACGTC.

This chain links TRBV20-1 with TRBJ2-4; D tentatively fits TRBD1 or TRBD2 (5 bases each). Trimming pared 3 bases from V and 6 bases from J, leaving 15 bases between. This CDR3 contains 14 residues. Per the germline V gene, CDR1 is DFQATT and CDR2 is SNEGSKA (reference sequence). As DNA, the CDR3 is TGCAGTGCTAGGGCTTTAGGGGCGGGAAACATTCAGTACTTC. Translating it yields CSARALGAGNIQYF.

This clonotype showed up many times. This chain joins TRBV5-1 and TRBJ1-1; D is ambiguous. Trimming removed 3 bases from V and 2 bases from J, with 8 bases in between. This CDR3 is built from 13 residues. Germline CDR1 and CDR2: SGHRS and YFSETQ. The CDR3 spells CASSSSPNTEAFF. The CDR3 coding sequence is TGCGCCAGCAGCTCCTCGCCCAACACTGAAGCTTTCTTT.

The genes are TRBV9 and TRBJ2-5; D is tentatively TRBD1 or TRBD2 (5 bases each). Looked up from germline, CDR1 is SGDLS and CDR2 is YYNGEE. V lost 3 bases and J 7 bases, leaving 16 bases between the germline ends. The CDR3 spans 14 residues. The CDR3 region is CASSADTQRGTQYF. CDR3 nucleotides: TGTGCCAGCAGCGCCGACACCCAGAGGGGGACCCAGTACTTC.

The V and J genes are TRBV27 and TRBJ2-5, with D perhaps matching TRBD1 (5 bases). The V end was cut by 5 bases, the J end by 3 bases, with 28 bases between. Germline V CDR1 and CDR2: MNHEY, SMNVEV (reference sequence). The CDR3 loop spans 19 amino acids. CDR3 protein: CASSPLRTSQRGFEETQYF. In DNA, the CDR3 is TGTGCCAGCAGTCCACTTCGTACTTCACAAAGGGGTTTTGAAGAGACCCAGTACTTC.

The chain joins TRBV4-3 to TRBJ1-3; D gene unclear. There are 16 residues in the CDR3. V gave up 0 bases and J gave up 0 bases, with 9 bases separating them. Germline V gene data show CDR1 as LGHNA and CDR2 as YSLEER. The CDR3 region has the DNA TGCGCCAGCAGCCAAGACTCCGTGAGCTCTGGAAACACCATATATTTT. Translation gives CASSQDSVSSGNTIYF.

As for this clonotype: A much more abundant neighbour one base away suggests this may be a read error. CDR3 coding DNA: TGTGCCAGCAGTTTCGCGGACAGGGCCCACAACGAGCAGTACTTC. Residues: CASSFADRAHNEQYF. The gene calls are TRBV12-3 or TRBV12-4 and TRBJ2-7; 8 bases agree with TRBD1. The trim removed 3 bases at V and 5 bases at J, leaving 9 bases unmatched. The CDR3 consists of 15 residues.

This clonotype was seen repeatedly, ten times or more. The chain is built from TRBV12-3 or TRBV12-4 and TRBJ2-2; TRBD2 is a possible D gene (5 bases). Deletions cut 5 bases from V and 7 bases from J, with 14 bases between. This CDR3 is 14 amino acids long. CDR3 bases: TGTGCCAGCAGTAAGCCGAGGGAGTTCGGGGAGCTGTTTTTT. Translating gives CASSKPREFGELFF.

This chain links TRBV28 with TRBJ1-1; possible D gene TRBD1, 6 bases. The ends were cut back, 5 bases at V and 7 bases at J, with 11 bases in the middle. Per germline, CDR1 MDHEN and CDR2 SYDVKM. The length of the CDR3 is 12 residues. The CDR3, as DNA: TGTGCCAGCAGTCAACCGACAGGTGAAGCTTTCTTT. As protein: CASSQPTGEAFF.

V and J are TRBV7-9 and TRBJ2-7, with D possibly matching TRBD1 (5 bases). This CDR3 has 13 residues. Trimming took 5 bases from V and 5 from J, leaving 13 bases between them. Germline loops: CDR1 SEHNR, CDR2 FQNEAQ (reference sequence). In DNA, the CDR3 is TGTGCCAGCAGCCAGGGCGGACGGGACGAGCAGTACTTC. Residues: CASSQGGRDEQYF.

V and J are TRBV12-3 or TRBV12-4 and TRBJ2-5; maybe TRBD2 (6 bases). This CDR3 has 15 amino acids. The V end lost 6 bases, the J end lost 1 base, and 15 bases lay between the germline ends. In nucleotides, the CDR3 is TGTGCCAGCAGCACCCGGGGGACGCCCCAAGAGACCCAGTACTTC. It specifies CASSTRGTPQETQYF.

This clonotype was seen many times. Here the CDR3 DNA reads TGTGCCAGCAGCTTAGAGGTTTTTCAGTACTTC. Amino acid sequence: CASSLEVFQYF. The chain has TRBV7-9 and TRBJ2-4, with D unclear. V lost 1 base and J 11 bases, leaving 6 bases between the germline ends. The V gene's germline CDR1 is SEHNR and CDR2 FQNEAQ (reference sequence). The CDR3 runs 11 residues. The complete variable domain, with remaining parts taken from reference TRBV7-9 and TRBJ2-4, reads DTGVSQNPRHKITKRGQNVTFRCDPISEHNRLYWYRQTLGQGPEFLTYFQNEAQLEKSRLLSDRFSAERPKGSFSTLEIQRTEQGDSAMYLCASSLEVFQYFGAGTRLSVL.

A few counts support this clonotype. The chain recombines TRBV21-1 with TRBJ2-3; TRBD1 is taken as the D call from the table, unchecked against the DNA. TRBV21-1 is designated a pseudogene. This CDR3 region has 19 residues. Here the CDR3 DNA reads TGTGCCAGCAGCATTGAGCCGGGGCGGACAGGGACCAGCACAGATACGCAGTATTTT. Its protein is CASSIEPGRTGTSTDTQYF.

The V and J genes are TRBV7-3 and TRBJ2-3; D could derive from TRBD1 or TRBD2 (7 bases each). From germline, CDR1 is SGHTA and CDR2 FQGTGA. This CDR3 contains 13 residues. V gave up 4 bases and J gave up 5 bases, with 10 bases separating them. The CDR3, as DNA: TGTGCCAGCAGCTCAGGGGGGGTAGATACGCAGTATTTT. Its translation: CASSSGGVDTQYF.

This clonotype was found many times. This chain links TRBV15 with TRBJ2-7; no reliable D call. The CDR3 consists of 13 residues. The V gene lost 1 base and the J gene lost 4 bases, with 8 bases spanning the gap. CDR1 and CDR2 (germline): LNHNV, YYDKDF (reference sequence). The CDR3 DNA reads as TGTGCCACCAGCAGAGGCATCGATTACGAGCAGTACGTC. This sequence encodes CATSRGIDYEQYV.

This clonotype was detected many times. The chain couples TRBV20-1 to TRBJ2-2; D is undetermined. The germline V gene has CDR1 DFQATT and CDR2 SNEGSKA (reference sequence). V lost 4 bases and J 4 bases, leaving 10 bases between the germline ends. The CDR3 covers 13 residues. DNA for the CDR3: TGCAGTGCTAAATATTCCAGCACCGGGGAGCTGTTTTTT. Its protein product is CSAKYSSTGELFF.

This clonotype has more than one count but fewer than ten. V and J are TRBV12-3 or TRBV12-4 and TRBJ1-5; D is perhaps TRBD1 (6 bases). V gave up 4 bases and J gave up 2 bases, with 15 bases separating them. This CDR3 is 16 amino acids long. Here the CDR3 reads CASSSPWTVGNQPQHF. In DNA, the CDR3 is TGTGCCAGCAGTTCTCCTTGGACAGTGGGCAATCAGCCCCAGCATTTT.